This TCR beta chain was observed in a study of neurological immune-mediated disorders. The time point denotes: longitudinal time-point 1 (baseline). Unsorted libraries were generated from 2 million PBMCs held at -80 degrees C. The cDNA was generated by 5'RACE with 10-nucleotide random UMIs. Every sequencing run produced over 160 million TCR-beta sequences, and the sequences from any one run covered 15-18 subjects. MiXCR was run by TCRdb on the 5' RACE reads, yielding one entry per CDR3 protein. The table shows roughly 61,000 distinct CDR3 sequences, with about 10% occurring only once. This clonotype was recorded many times. As yet, its antigen is unknown. Whole-study results and caveats: No expanded-clone CDR3 amino acid sequence recurred across subjects, suggesting private TCR-beta repertoires.

The CDR3 is 16 residues long. V gave up 4 bases and J gave up 5 bases, with 18 bases separating them. Germline V gene data show CDR1 as SEHNR and CDR2 as FQNEAQ (reference sequence). V gene TRBV7-9 combines with J gene TRBJ2-1; maybe TRBD2 (6 bases). The sequenced material came from PBMCs. This sequence originates from a male donor with HTLV-1-associated myelopathy (HAM/TSP). In DNA, the CDR3 is TGTGCCAGCAGCTCCCCGTGGAGGGGAAGGAACAATGAGCAGTTCTTC. This gives the protein CASSSPWRGRNNEQFF.